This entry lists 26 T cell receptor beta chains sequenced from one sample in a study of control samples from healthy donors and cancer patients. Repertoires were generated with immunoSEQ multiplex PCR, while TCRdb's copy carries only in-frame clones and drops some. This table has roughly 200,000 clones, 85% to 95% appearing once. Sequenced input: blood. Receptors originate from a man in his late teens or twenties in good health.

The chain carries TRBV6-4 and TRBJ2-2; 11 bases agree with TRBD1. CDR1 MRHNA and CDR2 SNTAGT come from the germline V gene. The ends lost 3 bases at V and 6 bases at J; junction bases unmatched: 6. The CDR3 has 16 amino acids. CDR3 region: CASSEQGQGAAGELFF. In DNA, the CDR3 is TGTGCCAGCAGTGAACAAGGACAGGGGGCTGCCGGGGAGCTGTTTTTT.

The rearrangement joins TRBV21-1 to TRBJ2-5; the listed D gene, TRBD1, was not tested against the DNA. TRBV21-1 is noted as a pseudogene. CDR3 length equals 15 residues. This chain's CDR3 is CASNPARQAQETQYF. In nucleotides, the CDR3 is TGTGCCAGCAACCCTGCCCGACAGGCCCAAGAGACCCAGTACTTC.

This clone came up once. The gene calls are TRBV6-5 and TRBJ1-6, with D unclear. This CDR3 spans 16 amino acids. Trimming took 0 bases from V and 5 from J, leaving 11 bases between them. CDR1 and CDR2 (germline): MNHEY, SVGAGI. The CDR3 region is CASSYSRRRDNSPLHF. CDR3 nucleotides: TGTGCCAGCAGTTACTCTCGCAGGAGGGATAATTCACCCCTCCACTTT.

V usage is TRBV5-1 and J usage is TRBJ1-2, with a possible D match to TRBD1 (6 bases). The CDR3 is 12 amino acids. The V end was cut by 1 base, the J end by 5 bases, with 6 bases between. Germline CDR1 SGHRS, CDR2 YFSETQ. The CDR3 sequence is CASSLTGYGYTF. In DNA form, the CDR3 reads TGCGCCAGCAGCTTGACAGGGTATGGCTACACCTTC.

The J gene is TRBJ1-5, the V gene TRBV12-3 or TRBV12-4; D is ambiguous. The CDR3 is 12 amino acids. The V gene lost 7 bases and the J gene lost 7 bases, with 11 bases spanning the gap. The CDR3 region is CASKVGGQPQHF. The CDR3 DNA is TGTGCCAGCAAAGTGGGCGGACAGCCCCAGCATTTT.

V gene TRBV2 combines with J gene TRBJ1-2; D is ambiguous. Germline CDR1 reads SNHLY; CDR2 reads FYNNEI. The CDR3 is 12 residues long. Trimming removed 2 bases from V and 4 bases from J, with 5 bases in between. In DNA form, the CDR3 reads TGTGCCAGCAGTGAACAGTCCTATGGCTACACCTTC. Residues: CASSEQSYGYTF. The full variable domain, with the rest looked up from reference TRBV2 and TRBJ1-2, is EPEVTQTPSHQVTQMGQEVILRCVPISNHLYFYWYRQILGQKVEFLVSFYNNEISEKSEIFDDQFSVERPDGSNFTLKIRSTKLEDSAMYFCASSEQSYGYTFGSGTRLTVV.

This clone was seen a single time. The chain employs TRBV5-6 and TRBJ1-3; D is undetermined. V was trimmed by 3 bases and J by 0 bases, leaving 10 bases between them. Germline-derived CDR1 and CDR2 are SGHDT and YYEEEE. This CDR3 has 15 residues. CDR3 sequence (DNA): TGTGCCAGCAGCTCACCTGGGGACTCTGGAAACACCATATATTTT. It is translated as CASSSPGDSGNTIYF.

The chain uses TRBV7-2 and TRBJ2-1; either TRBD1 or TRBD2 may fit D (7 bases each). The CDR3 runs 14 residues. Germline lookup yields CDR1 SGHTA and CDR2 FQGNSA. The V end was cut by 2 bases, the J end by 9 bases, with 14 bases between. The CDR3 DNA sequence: TGTGCCAGCAGCTTACACGTCAGGGGGGGTGAGCAGTTCTTC. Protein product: CASSLHVRGGEQFF.

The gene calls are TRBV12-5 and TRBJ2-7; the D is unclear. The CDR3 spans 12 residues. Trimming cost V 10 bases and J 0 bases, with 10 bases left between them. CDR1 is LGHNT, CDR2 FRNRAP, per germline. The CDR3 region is CATSTDSYEQYF. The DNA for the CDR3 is TGTGCTACCTCGACGGACTCCTACGAGCAGTACTTC.

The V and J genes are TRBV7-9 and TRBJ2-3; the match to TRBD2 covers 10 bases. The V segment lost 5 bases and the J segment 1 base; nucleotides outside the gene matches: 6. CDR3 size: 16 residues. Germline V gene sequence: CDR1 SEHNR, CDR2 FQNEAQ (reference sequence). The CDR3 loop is CASSHRTSGGTDTQYF. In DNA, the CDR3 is TGTGCCAGCAGCCACCGGACTAGCGGAGGCACAGATACGCAGTATTTT. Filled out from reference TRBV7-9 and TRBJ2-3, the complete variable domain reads DTGVSQNPRHKITKRGQNVTFRCDPISEHNRLYWYRQTLGQGPEFLTYFQNEAQLEKSRLLSDRFSAERPKGSFSTLEIQRTEQGDSAMYLCASSHRTSGGTDTQYFGPGTRLTVL.

The CDR3 spells CASGLQRDRLNEKLFF. CDR3 sequence (DNA): TGTGCTAGTGGTTTGCAGAGGGACAGGCTTAATGAAAAACTGTTTTTT. The chain employs TRBV12-5 and TRBJ1-4; 8 bases align to TRBD1. Germline V lookup: CDR1 LGHNT, CDR2 FRNRAP. The V and J ends lost 2 bases and 4 bases, in that order; junction bases with no gene match: 6. This CDR3 has 16 amino acids.

CDR3 amino acids: CASSDMQGSLYGYTF. DNA for the CDR3: TGTGCCAGCAGTGATATGCAGGGAAGCCTCTATGGCTACACCTTC. The genes are TRBV25-1 and TRBJ1-2, with TRBD1 as a possible D gene (5 bases). Trimming pared 3 bases from V and 4 bases from J, leaving 15 bases between. The CDR3 has 15 residues. Per the germline V gene, CDR1 is MGHDK and CDR2 is SYGVNS.

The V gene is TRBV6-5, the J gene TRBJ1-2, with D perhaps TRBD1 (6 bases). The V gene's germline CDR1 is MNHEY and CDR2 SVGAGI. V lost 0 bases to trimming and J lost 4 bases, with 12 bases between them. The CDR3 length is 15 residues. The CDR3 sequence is CASSYSLGAGYGYTF. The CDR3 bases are TGTGCCAGCAGTTACTCACTGGGGGCGGGCTATGGCTACACCTTC.

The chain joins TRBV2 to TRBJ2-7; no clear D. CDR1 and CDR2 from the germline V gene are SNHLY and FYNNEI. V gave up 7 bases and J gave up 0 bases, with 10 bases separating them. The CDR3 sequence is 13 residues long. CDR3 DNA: TGTGCCAGCAAGGGCGGACCCTCCTACGAGCAGTACTTC. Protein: CASKGGPSYEQYF.

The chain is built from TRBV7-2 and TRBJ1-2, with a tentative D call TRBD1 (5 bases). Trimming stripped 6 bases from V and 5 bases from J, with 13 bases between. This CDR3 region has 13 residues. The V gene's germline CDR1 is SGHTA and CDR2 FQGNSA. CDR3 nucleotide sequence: TGTGCCAGCAGTTCCGACAGAAGGTATGGCTACACCTTC. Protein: CASSSDRRYGYTF.

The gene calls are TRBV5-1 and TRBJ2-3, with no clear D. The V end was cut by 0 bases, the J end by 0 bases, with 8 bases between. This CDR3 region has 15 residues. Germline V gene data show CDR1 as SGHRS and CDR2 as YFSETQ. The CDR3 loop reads CASSLGWGSTDTQYF. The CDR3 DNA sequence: TGCGCCAGCAGCTTGGGATGGGGTAGCACAGATACGCAGTATTTT. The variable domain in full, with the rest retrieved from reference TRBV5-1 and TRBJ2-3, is KAGVTQTPRYLIKTRGQQVTLSCSPISGHRSVSWYQQTPGQGLQFLFEYFSETQRNKGNFPGRFSGRQFSNSRSEMNVSTLELGDSALYLCASSLGWGSTDTQYFGPGTRLTVL.

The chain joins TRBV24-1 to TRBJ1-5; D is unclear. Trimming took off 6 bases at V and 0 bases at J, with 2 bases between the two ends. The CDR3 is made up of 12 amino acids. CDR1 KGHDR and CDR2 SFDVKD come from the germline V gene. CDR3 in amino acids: CATSNSNQPQHF. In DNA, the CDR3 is TGTGCCACCAGTAATAGCAATCAGCCCCAGCATTTT.

The CDR3, as DNA: TGCGCCAGCAGCTACCGTCAAGGACAGGGAAGCTCTGGGGCCAACGTCCTGACTTTC. As protein: CASSYRQGQGSSGANVLTF. The rearrangement joins TRBV4-1 to TRBJ2-6, with TRBD1 matching over 8 bases. Germline CDR1 MGHRA, CDR2 YSYEKL. The CDR3 sequence is 19 residues long. Trimming cost V 5 bases and J 0 bases; bases outside gene matches: 12.

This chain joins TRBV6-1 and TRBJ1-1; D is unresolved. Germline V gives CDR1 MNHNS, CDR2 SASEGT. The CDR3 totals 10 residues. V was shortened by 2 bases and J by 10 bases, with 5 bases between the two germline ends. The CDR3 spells CASSENSAFF. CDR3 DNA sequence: TGTGCCAGCAGTGAAAATTCAGCTTTCTTT.

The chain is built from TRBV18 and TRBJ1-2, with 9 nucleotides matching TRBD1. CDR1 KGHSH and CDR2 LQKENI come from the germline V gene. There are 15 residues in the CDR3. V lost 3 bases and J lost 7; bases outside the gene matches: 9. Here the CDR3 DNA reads TGTGCCAGCTCACCCCTATCCGGGACAGGGCCTGGCTACACCTTC. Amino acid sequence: CASSPLSGTGPGYTF.

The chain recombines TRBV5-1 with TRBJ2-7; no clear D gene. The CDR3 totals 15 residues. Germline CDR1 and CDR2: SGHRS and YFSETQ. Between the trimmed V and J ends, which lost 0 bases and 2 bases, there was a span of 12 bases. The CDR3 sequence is CASSLVGTNAYEQYF. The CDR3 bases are TGCGCCAGCAGCTTGGTGGGCACCAACGCCTACGAGCAGTACTTC. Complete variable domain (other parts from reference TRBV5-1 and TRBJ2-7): KAGVTQTPRYLIKTRGQQVTLSCSPISGHRSVSWYQQTPGQGLQFLFEYFSETQRNKGNFPGRFSGRQFSNSRSEMNVSTLELGDSALYLCASSLVGTNAYEQYFGPGTRLTVT.

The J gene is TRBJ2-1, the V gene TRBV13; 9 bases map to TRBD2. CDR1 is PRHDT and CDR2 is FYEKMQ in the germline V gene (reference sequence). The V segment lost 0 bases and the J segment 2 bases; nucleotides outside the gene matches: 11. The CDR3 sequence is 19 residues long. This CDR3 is CASSLGGVFSGGTYNEQFF. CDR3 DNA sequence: TGTGCCAGCAGCTTAGGAGGAGTATTTAGCGGGGGAACCTACAATGAGCAGTTCTTC.

The CDR3 is CASSLEGQSSYEQYF. In DNA form, the CDR3 reads TGCGCCAGCAGCTTGGAAGGTCAGAGCTCCTACGAGCAGTACTTC. The chain couples TRBV5-1 to TRBJ2-7; no clear D. V shed 0 bases and J shed 0 bases, with 10 bases lying between them. CDR3 length equals 15 residues. Germline V lookup: CDR1 SGHRS, CDR2 YFSETQ.

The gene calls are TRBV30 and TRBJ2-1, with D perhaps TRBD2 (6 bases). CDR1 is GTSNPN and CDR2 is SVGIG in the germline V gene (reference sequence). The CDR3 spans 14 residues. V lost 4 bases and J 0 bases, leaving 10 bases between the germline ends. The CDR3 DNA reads TGTGCCTGGACTCCCGGGGGCTCCTACAATGAGCAGTTCTTC. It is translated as CAWTPGGSYNEQFF.

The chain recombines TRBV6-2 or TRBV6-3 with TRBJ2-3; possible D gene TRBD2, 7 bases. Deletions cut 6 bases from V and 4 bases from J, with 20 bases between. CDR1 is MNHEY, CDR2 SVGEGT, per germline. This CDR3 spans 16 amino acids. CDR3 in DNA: TGTGCCAGCAGCCCGCCGGGGGGCGTCGGGGCAGATACGCAGTATTTT. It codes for CASSPPGGVGADTQYF.

DNA of the CDR3: TGTGCCGCGGCGCGAGGGGGAAACACTGAAGCTTTCTTT. Its translation: CAAARGGNTEAFF. The chain joins TRBV15 to TRBJ1-1; D may be TRBD1 (6 bases). The CDR3 spans 13 residues. CDR1 is LNHNV, CDR2 YYDKDF, per germline (reference sequence). The germline V and J ends were trimmed by 11 bases and 2 bases, with 15 bases remaining between them.